This is a list of T cell receptor beta chains from one sample in a study of blood T cell repertoires in COVID-19. TCRdb's copy holds only in-frame clones and misses some; the assay was immunoSEQ multiplex PCR. The sample yields around 300,000 clones, around 89% seen once. Sequencing was carried out using PBMCs or T cells enriched from blood (not recorded which). All receptors derive from a woman between 18 and 29 years old who had recovered from COVID-19. Both conserved end residues are part of each CDR3. The order of the fields is clone size, V gene, D gene, J gene, CDR3 DNA, CDR3 protein. A D gene is named only where the DNA matches it firmly. Where a row states a size, it is once, few, many or the class of an expanded clone; other rows omit it.

>-|TRBV3-1/TRBV3-2|TRBD1|TRBJ2-7
TGTGCCAGCAGCCAAGTTGGGACAGTCTACGAGCAGTACTTC
CASSQVGTVYEQYF
>few|TRBV5-1|TRBD1|TRBJ1-1
TGCGCCAGCAGCGGATGGGACAGGGCGAACACTGAAGCTTTCTTT
CASSGWDRANTEAFF
>few|TRBV19|TRBD1|TRBJ1-2
TGTGCCAGTAGCCCGGACAGGGCCTATGGCTACACCTTC
CASSPDRAYGYTF
>-|TRBV7-3|TRBD1|TRBJ2-7
TGTGCCAGCAGCCTGCTAGGGGGCGAAGGCGAGCAGTACTTC
CASSLLGGEGEQYF
>-|TRBV28|-|TRBJ2-7
TGTGCCAGCAGTTTGCCAGGGTATGGAGAGCAGTACTTC
CASSLPGYGEQYF
>-|TRBV5-6|TRBD2|TRBJ2-7
TGTGCCAGCAGCTTGGTGGGGACTAGAAGCGAGGAGCAGTACTTC
CASSLVGTRSEEQYF
>-|TRBV10-2|TRBD1|TRBJ1-2
TGCGCCAGCGGGACAGGGGAAATTAGGGGCTACACCTTC
CASGTGEIRGYTF
>few|TRBV25-1|TRBD1|TRBJ1-2
TGTGCCAGCAGTCAAACAGGGGGCACTGGCTACACCTTC
CASSQTGGTGYTF
>-|TRBV10-2|TRBD2|TRBJ2-7
TGCGCCCTGGGGGGGAAACCCTACGAGCAGTACTTC
CALGGKPYEQYF
>-|TRBV2|TRBD2|TRBJ2-7
TGTGCCAGCAGCGCCATTTCCCTAGCGGGGGGGCCGGAAAGCGAGCAGTACTTC
CASSAISLAGGPESEQYF
>-|TRBV25-1|-|TRBJ1-2
TGTGCCAGCCGGAGCATCTATGGCTACACCTTC
CASRSIYGYTF
>-|TRBV12-3/TRBV12-4|-|TRBJ2-7
TGTGCCAGCAGCCTCGAGGGCGAGCAGTACTTC
CASSLEGEQYF